Below are 15 T cell receptor beta chains sequenced from a single sample in a study of PD-1 blockade in classical Hodgkin lymphoma. Profiling relied on immunoSEQ multiplex PCR, and the TCRdb table lists in-frame clones only, not all of them. The sample records about 47,000 clones, 80% being singletons. Noted time point: cycle 4 day 1 (C4D1), after 6 weeks of nivolumab. Every patient experienced relapse after autologous stem cell transplantation, and brentuximab vedotin exposure varied. The specimen was peripheral blood mononuclear cells (PBMCs), collected before the fourth cycle of nivolumab. These receptor sequences come from a human donor with classical Hodgkin lymphoma.

The V call is TRBV4-2, the J call TRBJ2-3; TRBD2 matches 9 bases. Germline CDR1 is LGHNA and CDR2 is YNFKEQ. J lost 4 bases, V lost 1 base, and 3 bases had no gene match. The CDR3 contains 15 residues. The CDR3 loop is CASSQGGGEADTQYF. The CDR3 DNA reads as TGTGCCAGCAGCCAAGGCGGGGGGGAGGCAGATACGCAGTATTTT.

The genes are TRBV19 and TRBJ1-1, with 9 nucleotides matching TRBD1. Looked up from germline, CDR1 is LNHDA and CDR2 is SQIVND (reference sequence). J was trimmed by 4 bases and V by 6 bases; bases with no gene match: 9. This CDR3 is built from 15 residues. The CDR3 DNA reads TGTGCCAGTAGGGACAGGGGCTACGGGGGCACTGAAGCTTTCTTT. This encodes CASRDRGYGGTEAFF. Complete variable domain (other parts from reference TRBV19 and TRBJ1-1): DGGITQSPKYLFRKEGQNVTLSCEQNLNHDAMYWYRQDPGQGLRLIYYSQIVNDFQKGDIAEGYSVSREKKESFPLTVTSAQKNPTAFYLCASRDRGYGGTEAFFGQGTRLTVV.

This rearrangement joins TRBV30 to TRBJ2-3, with D unclear. Trimming left V 0 bases short and J 6 bases short, with 7 bases between. CDR3 length: 12 amino acids. Germline CDR1 GTSNPN, CDR2 SVGIG (reference sequence). CDR3 sequence: CAWSVPWDTQYF. DNA of the CDR3: TGTGCCTGGAGTGTTCCCTGGGATACGCAGTATTTT.

The CDR3 DNA is TGTGCCAGCAGCCAAGTAGGAGGGTACGCCTACGAGCAGTACTTC. Encoded protein: CASSQVGGYAYEQYF. The V call is TRBV14, the J call TRBJ2-7, with D possibly being TRBD2 (6 bases). V was shortened by 1 base and J by 2 bases, with 12 bases between the two germline ends. The CDR3 contains 15 residues. The germline CDR1 and CDR2 sequences are SGHDN and FVKESK.

The CDR3 protein is CASSLLGNTEAFF. The CDR3 coding sequence is TGTGCCAGCAGCTTACTGGGGAACACTGAAGCTTTCTTT. The chain recombines TRBV7-2 with TRBJ1-1; D is unclear. V lost 2 bases and J lost 1, with 5 bases in between. The CDR3 loop spans 13 amino acids. CDR1 is SGHTA and CDR2 is FQGNSA in the germline V gene.

The rearrangement joins TRBV27 to TRBJ2-6; D possibly matches TRBD1 or TRBD2 (5 bases each). Germline V gives CDR1 MNHEY, CDR2 SMNVEV (reference sequence). The length of the CDR3 is 17 residues. The V gene lost 5 bases and the J gene lost 1 base, with 15 bases spanning the gap. The CDR3 bases are TGTGCCAGCAGTCTACGGGGCGATGGGTCTGGGGCCAACGTCCTGACTTTC. This translates into CASSLRGDGSGANVLTF.

The CDR3 DNA sequence: TGTGCCAGCCAGCAGACAGGGTTTTTGGAGACCCAGTACTTC. Protein: CASQQTGFLETQYF. The chain recombines TRBV18 with TRBJ2-5, with 7 positions matching TRBD1. Per the germline V gene, CDR1 is KGHSH and CDR2 is LQKENI. This CDR3 is built from 14 residues. The J segment lost 5 bases and the V segment lost 8 bases, leaving 11 bases of the junction unmatched.

The chain couples TRBV10-3 to TRBJ2-1; tentatively, D is TRBD1 (6 bases). The CDR3 totals 14 residues. The V gene's germline CDR1 is ENHRY and CDR2 SYGVKD. Trimming took off 3 bases at V and 8 bases at J, with 14 bases between the two ends. Here the CDR3 DNA reads TGTGCCATCAGTGAACAGGGAATCGGAGATGAGCAGTTCTTC. Its protein is CAISEQGIGDEQFF.

This clone came up a few times. The chain uses TRBV13 and TRBJ2-7, with 9 bases identical to TRBD2. The CDR3 has 15 amino acids. CDR1 is PRHDT, CDR2 FYEKMQ, per germline (reference sequence). The ends lost 5 bases at V and 3 bases at J; junction bases unmatched: 8. The CDR3 loop reads CASSPPASGVYEQYF. CDR3 nucleotide sequence: TGTGCCAGCAGCCCGCCGGCTAGCGGGGTCTACGAGCAGTACTTC.

This chain connects TRBV28 to TRBJ1-4; no clear D gene. V was shortened by 6 bases and J by 5 bases, with 4 bases between the two germline ends. The CDR3 length is 11 residues. Germline assignment: CDR1 MDHEN and CDR2 SYDVKM. The CDR3 sequence: CASRSNEKLFF. CDR3 nucleotide sequence: TGTGCCAGCAGATCAAATGAAAAACTGTTTTTT.

The chain carries TRBV7-8 and TRBJ2-2; 7 positions match TRBD2. V shed 6 bases and J 3 bases; nucleotides not matched to a gene: 7. This CDR3 has 15 residues. Germline V gene sequence: CDR1 SGHVS, CDR2 FQNEAQ. The CDR3 DNA is TGTGCCAGCAGACTAGAGGCGGGAGACACCGGGGAGCTGTTTTTT. Translation: CASRLEAGDTGELFF.

The J gene is TRBJ2-3, the V gene TRBV5-1; 12 bases line up with TRBD2. V lost 0 bases to trimming and J lost 3 bases; unmatched junction nucleotides: 2. The CDR3 has 16 amino acids. Per the germline V gene, CDR1 is SGHRS and CDR2 is YFSETQ. The CDR3 sequence: CASSLVGTSGTDTQYF. CDR3 DNA sequence: TGCGCCAGCAGCTTGGTCGGGACTAGCGGGACAGATACGCAGTATTTT.

The chain carries TRBV28 and TRBJ2-7; D remains ambiguous. V gave up 3 bases and J gave up 1 base, with 16 bases separating them. This CDR3 region has 16 residues. The germline V gene encodes CDR1 MDHEN and CDR2 SYDVKM. The CDR3 DNA reads as TGTGCCAGCAGTTTTAATTCGCGTTCAGATTCCTACGAGCAGTACTTC. Translated, it gives CASSFNSRSDSYEQYF.

Written as DNA, the CDR3 is TGTGCCAGCAGCCCGGGAGGACAGTCCTACAATGAGCAGTTCTTC. It yields the protein CASSPGGQSYNEQFF. The chain uses TRBV11-3 and TRBJ2-1, with D possibly being TRBD2 (7 bases). CDR1 and CDR2 from the germline V gene are SGHNT and YENEEA. V gave up 5 bases and J gave up 1 base, with 12 bases separating them. This CDR3 has 15 residues.

The rearrangement uses TRBV2 and TRBJ1-1; TRBD1 might be the D (5 bases). CDR1 and CDR2 from the germline V gene are SNHLY and FYNNEI. The CDR3 has 13 amino acids. V lost 2 bases to trimming and J lost 10 bases, with 14 bases between them. The CDR3 nucleotides read TGTGCCAGCAGTGAAATTGAGGGGTTGGGAGCTTTCTTT. It yields the protein CASSEIEGLGAFF.